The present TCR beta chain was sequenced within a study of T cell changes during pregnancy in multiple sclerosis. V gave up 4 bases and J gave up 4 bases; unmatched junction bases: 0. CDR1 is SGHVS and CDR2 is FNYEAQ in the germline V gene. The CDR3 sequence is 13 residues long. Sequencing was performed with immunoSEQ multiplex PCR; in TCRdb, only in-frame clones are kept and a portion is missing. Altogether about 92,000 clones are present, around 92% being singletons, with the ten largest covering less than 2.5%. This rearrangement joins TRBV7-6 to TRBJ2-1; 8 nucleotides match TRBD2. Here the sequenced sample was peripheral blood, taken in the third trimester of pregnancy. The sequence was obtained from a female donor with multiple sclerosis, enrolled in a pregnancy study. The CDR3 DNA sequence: TGTGCCAGCAGCTCTAGCGGGTACAATGAGCAGTTCTTC. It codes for CASSSSGYNEQFF.